This T cell receptor (beta chain) emerged from a study of T-cell reconstitution after alpha-beta-depleted transplantation in children. Unique molecular identifiers were built into the TCRbeta library. TCRdb reprocessed the PCR reads via MiXCR and lists one record per CDR3 protein. In the table there are approximately 200,000 distinct CDR3 sequences, roughly 15% of which are singletons. After removal of 3 bases from V and 3 bases from J, the junction contained 8 bases not matched to a gene. The CDR3 spans 16 residues. Germline CDR1 is LNHDA and CDR2 is SQIVND (reference sequence). The sequencing here drew on PBMCs from the stem cell graft donor, taken from the stem cell graft. The genes are TRBV19 and TRBJ1-5, with 7 bases aligning to TRBD1. The TCR was taken from a human donor who donated a stem cell graft to a child with acute lymphoblastic leukemia. The CDR3 reads CASSIGTATSNQPQHF. The CDR3 nucleotides read TGTGCCAGTAGTATCGGGACAGCTACTTCCAATCAGCCCCAGCATTTT.